This record covers a single TCR beta chain. Antigen: not known. This entry is derived from a study of human T cells and chemical hapten exposure. Points from the study as a whole: In comparison with controls, expanded TCRs gave rise to a significantly larger number of large CDR3 similarity clusters. The study found that DPC sensitization did not change TCRs above 1 in 1000 frequency.

The V gene lost 7 bases and the J gene lost 8 bases, with 17 bases spanning the gap. Germline CDR1 reads MNHEY; CDR2 reads SVGAGI. The CDR3 is made up of 14 amino acids. Time point in this sample: pre-sensitization, week 0. This sample's treatment: therapeutic diphenylcyclopropenone sensitization with weekly scalp DPC. Authors' analysis steps: Between 23,224 and 690,600 TCRs appeared in each sample, and the median stood at about 93,000. TCRdb called the RACE reads again in MiXCR, with one record for every CDR3 protein. These V and J calls originate from TCRdb's pipeline instead of the authors' own analysis. The table records 65,000 to 90,000 distinct CDR3 sequences, 14% of them present only once.

The genes are TRBV6-5 and TRBJ2-2; D gene ambiguous. The sample consisted of whole blood, taken in connection with sensitization to the hapten diphenylcyclopropenone (DPC). The TCR comes from a woman aged 45-65 years with alopecia areata. Some clones in this sample may be carry-over from other donors' samples. The chain's CDR3 is CASTYRLDSGELFF. DNA of the CDR3: TGTGCCAGCACCTACCGCCTAGATAGTGGGGAGCTGTTTTTT.